This passage covers 25 T cell receptor beta chains from one sample sequenced in a study of vaccination and CD4 T cells after COVID-19. Their antigens are not known. Time point described: late sampling 161 to 241 days after vaccination in three convalescent patients. Described treatment: roughly 11-day PBMC culture with coronavirus spike peptide pools or control peptides (ViraFEST assay). The Oncomine TCR Beta short-read assay was applied to DNA of cultured CD4+ T cells. TCRdb ran MiXCR on the PCR reads and lists one entry per CDR3 protein. This sample has about 15,000 distinct CDR3 sequences; more than 40% occur once, and the top ten carry about 19%. This material consisted of CD4+ T cells from blood, cultured in vitro, taken about 7 months after SARS-CoV-2 vaccination. All receptors derive from a human donor who had recovered from COVID-19.

This clonotype was counted between two and nine times. V and J are TRBV7-9 and TRBJ1-1, with unresolved D. The CDR3 has 14 residues. V was pared by 6 bases and J by 6 bases, with 17 bases between. The V gene's germline CDR1 is SEHNR and CDR2 FQNEAQ (reference sequence). CDR3 in amino acids: CASSSRADGPEAFF. For the CDR3, the DNA is TGTGCCAGCAGTTCACGAGCGGACGGCCCTGAAGCTTTCTTT.

This clonotype was seen a handful of times. This sequence joins TRBV7-9 and TRBJ1-1; D is undetermined. This CDR3 region has 13 residues. Trimming took off 0 bases at V and 8 bases at J, with 10 bases between the two ends. Per germline, CDR1 SEHNR and CDR2 FQNEAQ (reference sequence). CDR3 in amino acids: CASSLARAKEAFF. The CDR3 nucleotides read TGTGCCAGCAGCTTAGCGAGGGCAAAAGAAGCTTTCTTT.

This clonotype was seen a handful of times. The chain carries TRBV7-9 and TRBJ2-5; maybe TRBD2 (6 bases). V was cut by 1 base and J by 3 bases, with 12 bases left in between. The CDR3 contains 15 residues. Germline CDR1 is SEHNR and CDR2 is FQNEAQ (reference sequence). The CDR3 here is CASSLGTGTEETQYF. The CDR3 coding sequence is TGTGCCAGCAGCTTAGGAACCGGGACTGAAGAGACCCAGTACTTC.

V is TRBV27 and J is TRBJ1-6; D is ambiguous. The germline gives CDR1 MNHEY, CDR2 SMNVEV (reference sequence). V lost 3 bases and J lost 10, with 10 bases in between. This CDR3 is 13 amino acids long. In DNA, the CDR3 is TGTGCCAGCAGTTTTTGGAACGGATCACCCCTCCACTTT. It translates to CASSFWNGSPLHF.

The chain combines TRBV11-3 with TRBJ2-3; D gene unclear. There are 12 residues in the CDR3. The V end was cut by 3 bases, the J end by 5 bases, with 6 bases between. Germline V gene sequence: CDR1 SGHNT, CDR2 YENEEA. For the CDR3, the DNA is TGTGCCAGCAGCTTTAATCGAGATACGCAGTATTTT. This translates into CASSFNRDTQYF. The whole variable domain, filled in from reference TRBV11-3 and TRBJ2-3, reads EAGVVQSPRYKIIEKKQPVAFWCNPISGHNTLYWYLQNLGQGPELLIRYENEEAVDDSQLPKDRFSAERLKGVDSTLKIQPAELGDSAVYLCASSFNRDTQYFGPGTRLTVL.

The table lists this clonotype with a few counts. This sequence joins TRBV6-1 and TRBJ1-2; possibly TRBD1 for D (5 bases). Germline CDR1 MNHNS, CDR2 SASEGT. V was cut by 5 bases and J by 4 bases, with 23 bases left in between. The CDR3 sequence is 17 residues long. The CDR3: CASSPTLPGPIGYGYTF. CDR3 nucleotide sequence: TGTGCCAGCAGTCCTACTCTTCCGGGGCCGATTGGCTATGGCTACACCTTC.

This clonotype appeared a single time. This rearrangement joins TRBV7-2 to TRBJ1-6; D uncertain. Trimming removed 1 base at V and 4 bases at J, with 8 bases between. CDR3 length equals 15 residues. The V gene's germline CDR1 is SGHTA and CDR2 FQGNSA. CDR3 in amino acids: CASSLVAAYNSPLHF. For the CDR3, the DNA is TGTGCCAGCAGCTTAGTAGCAGCTTATAATTCACCCCTCCACTTT.

The rearrangement uses TRBV12-3 or TRBV12-4 and TRBJ2-5; D is unclear. This CDR3 comprises 11 residues. Deletions cut 4 bases from V and 3 bases from J, with 3 bases between. Here the CDR3 DNA reads TGTGCCAGCAGTTGGGAAGAGACCCAGTACTTC. It yields the protein CASSWEETQYF.

A few counts support this clonotype. J is TRBJ1-5 and V is TRBV7-2; no definite D call. This CDR3 region has 15 residues. Between the trimmed V and J ends, which lost 3 bases and 4 bases, there was a span of 13 bases. Per germline, CDR1 SGHTA and CDR2 FQGNSA. CDR3 sequence reads: CASSLESGLNQPQHF. CDR3 DNA: TGTGCCAGCAGCTTGGAGTCGGGATTGAATCAGCCCCAGCATTTT.

V usage is TRBV20-1 and J usage is TRBJ2-1, with TRBD2 identical over 10 bases. V trimming: 2 bases; J trimming: 7 bases; junction bases outside the gene matches: 11. Germline loops: CDR1 DFQATT, CDR2 SNEGSKA (reference sequence). This CDR3 region has 16 residues. This chain's CDR3 is CSARYLSGRAGNEQFF. The CDR3 DNA follows: TGCAGTGCTAGATACCTAAGCGGGAGGGCGGGGAATGAGCAGTTCTTC.

The chain uses TRBV20-1 and TRBJ1-6, with 8 bases identical to TRBD1. CDR1 is DFQATT, CDR2 SNEGSKA, per germline (reference sequence). Trimming at V came to 2 bases and at J to 9 bases, leaving 3 bases not matched to a gene. This CDR3 contains 13 residues. CDR3 protein: CSARSRGLSPLHF. CDR3 coding DNA: TGCAGTGCTAGATCCAGGGGGCTTTCACCCCTCCACTTT.

The chain has TRBV7-8 and TRBJ1-5; D is unresolved. Trimming pared 5 bases from V and 3 bases from J, leaving 11 bases between. The germline CDR1 and CDR2 sequences are SGHVS and FQNEAQ. The CDR3 is 14 amino acids. CDR3 bases: TGTGCCAGCAGCGGCAATCCTCACAATCAGCCCCAGCATTTT. Translation gives CASSGNPHNQPQHF.

This rearrangement joins TRBV7-8 to TRBJ2-1; TRBD2 agrees at 13 bases. V shed 5 bases, J shed 0 bases, and the junction held 4 bases outside the gene matches. CDR3 length: 17 amino acids. CDR1 and CDR2 (germline): SGHVS, FQNEAQ. Here the CDR3 DNA reads TGTGCCAGCAGCCCGCGGACTAGCGGGAGCTCCTACAATGAGCAGTTCTTC. Its translation is CASSPRTSGSSYNEQFF.

V is TRBV7-6 and J is TRBJ2-1; tentative D call: TRBD2 (5 bases). V was trimmed by 4 bases and J by 0 bases, leaving 13 bases between them. The CDR3 loop spans 16 amino acids. The germline V gene encodes CDR1 SGHVS and CDR2 FNYEAQ. This CDR3 reads CASSSSWESSYNEQFF. CDR3 sequence (DNA): TGTGCCAGCAGCTCGAGTTGGGAGAGCTCCTACAATGAGCAGTTCTTC.

By proportion, this clonotype is large. The J gene is TRBJ1-2, the V gene TRBV5-6; D is unresolved. The ends were cut back, 6 bases at V and 8 bases at J, with 11 bases in the middle. The CDR3 has 11 residues. From germline, CDR1 is SGHDT and CDR2 YYEEEE. The CDR3 here is CASKEASGYTF. DNA for the CDR3: TGTGCCAGCAAAGAGGCTTCCGGCTACACCTTC. Full variable domain (missing parts from reference TRBV5-6 and TRBJ1-2): DAGVTQSPTHLIKTRGQQVTLRCSPKSGHDTVSWYQQALGQGPQFIFQYYEEEERQRGNFPDRFSGHQFPNYSSELNVNALLLGDSALYLCASKEASGYTFGSGTRLTVV.

CDR3 in DNA: TGTGCCATCAGGGGACTAGCGGGGAGCTACGAGCAGTACTTC. Translated, it gives CAIRGLAGSYEQYF. This chain connects TRBV10-3 to TRBJ2-7; the match to TRBD2 covers 13 bases. Losses at the gene ends were 6 bases for V and 3 bases for J; bases not matched to a gene: 2. The CDR3 is made up of 14 amino acids. Germline CDR1 reads ENHRY; CDR2 reads SYGVKD.

V gene TRBV7-8 combines with J gene TRBJ2-1; D is unclear. V gave up 3 bases and J gave up 9 bases, with 12 bases separating them. CDR1 and CDR2 (germline): SGHVS, FQNEAQ. The CDR3 has 13 amino acids. CDR3: CASSFSSPGEQFF. The CDR3 bases are TGTGCCAGCAGCTTTAGTAGTCCCGGTGAGCAGTTCTTC.

Only one count was recorded for this clonotype. This chain links TRBV20-1 with TRBJ2-1, with a weak D call TRBD2 (6 bases). Trimming shortened V by 2 bases and J by 4 bases, and 15 bases separated the two germline ends. Germline V gene data show CDR1 as DFQATT and CDR2 as SNEGSKA (reference sequence). CDR3 size: 15 residues. The CDR3 here is CSARHRLGRYNEQFF. As DNA, the CDR3 is TGCAGTGCTAGACACCGGCTAGGGAGGTACAATGAGCAGTTCTTC.

This clonotype was observed a few times. This chain links TRBV24-1 with TRBJ2-3; D gene unclear. The V gene lost 2 bases and the J gene lost 0 bases, with 2 bases spanning the gap. Germline V gives CDR1 KGHDR, CDR2 SFDVKD. The CDR3 sequence is 13 residues long. For the CDR3, the DNA is TGTGCCACCAGTGATTACAGCACAGATACGCAGTATTTT. It encodes CATSDYSTDTQYF.

This clonotype was seen only a few times. The chain has TRBV7-3 and TRBJ2-5; D perhaps matches TRBD2 (6 bases). Trimming pared 5 bases from V and 2 bases from J, leaving 15 bases between. This CDR3 region has 15 residues. Germline V gene lookup returns CDR1 SGHTA and CDR2 FQGTGA. CDR3 in DNA: TGTGCCAGCAGCACCTCTAGCGACCGGCAAGAGACCCAGTACTTC. Residues: CASSTSSDRQETQYF.

The V call is TRBV27, the J call TRBJ1-2, with 8 bases that match TRBD1. V was clipped by 5 bases and J by 3 bases; unmatched bases: 14. The CDR3 length is 17 residues. Per the germline V gene, CDR1 is MNHEY and CDR2 is SMNVEV (reference sequence). DNA of the CDR3: TGTGCCAGCAGTCCCCTTAGGACAGGGAGTTATGACTATGGCTACACCTTC. The encoded protein is CASSPLRTGSYDYGYTF.

In regard to this clonotype: At one boundary the junction diverges from the germline segment, which might be a read error. The CDR3 protein is CTSRTTRDSYEQYF. CDR3 nucleotide sequence: TGTACCAGCAGGACGACGAGGGACTCCTACGAGCAGTACTTC. The chain is built from TRBV6-1 and TRBJ2-7; possibly TRBD2 for D (5 bases). The CDR3 extends over 14 amino acids. The germline V gene has CDR1 MNHNS and CDR2 SASEGT.

V is TRBV5-4 and J is TRBJ1-6; TRBD1 is a possible D gene (5 bases). Germline CDR1 reads SGHNT; CDR2 reads YYREEE (reference sequence). There are 15 residues in the CDR3. V was trimmed by 4 bases and J by 5 bases, leaving 13 bases between them. The CDR3 here is CASSPGWGDNSPLHF. The CDR3 DNA reads as TGTGCCAGCAGCCCCGGGTGGGGGGATAATTCACCCCTCCACTTT.

The chain recombines TRBV6-6 with TRBJ2-7; D is perhaps TRBD2 (7 bases). The end of the DNA is better explained by TRBJ2-5, so the J call may be wrong. CDR1 MNHNY and CDR2 SVGAGI come from the germline V gene (reference sequence). CDR3 length equals 16 residues. CDR3 coding DNA: TGTGCCAGCAGTTACATCCGGGGGGCCTCCTTGGGGACCCAGTACTTC. Translated: CASSYIRGASLGTQYF.

This chain connects TRBV6-5 to TRBJ1-6; D unclear. CDR1 and CDR2 from the germline V gene are MNHEY and SVGAGI. V was cut by 3 bases and J by 8 bases, with 14 bases left in between. The CDR3 sequence is 15 residues long. CDR3 sequence (DNA): TGTGCCAGCAGTTATCTAGGGTCTAAGGATTCACCCCTCCACTTT. Protein: CASSYLGSKDSPLHF.